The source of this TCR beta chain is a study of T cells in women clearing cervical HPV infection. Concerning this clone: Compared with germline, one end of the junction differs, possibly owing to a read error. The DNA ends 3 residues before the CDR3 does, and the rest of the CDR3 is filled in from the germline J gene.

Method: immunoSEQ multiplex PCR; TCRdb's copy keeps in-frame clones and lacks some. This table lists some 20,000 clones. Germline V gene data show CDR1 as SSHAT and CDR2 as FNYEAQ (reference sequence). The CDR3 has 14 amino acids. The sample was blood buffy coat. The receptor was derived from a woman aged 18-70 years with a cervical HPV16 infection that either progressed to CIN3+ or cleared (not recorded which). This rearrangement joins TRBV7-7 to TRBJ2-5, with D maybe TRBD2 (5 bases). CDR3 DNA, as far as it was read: TGTGCTAGCAGCTTATCGAGGGTGGGAGAGACC. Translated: CASSLSRVGET. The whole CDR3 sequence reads CASSLSRVGETQYF.